A single sample gave rise to the 20 T cell receptor beta chains below, sequenced in a study of T cell repertoires in cytomegalovirus infection. Via MiXCR, TCRdb re-called the reads, giving one row per CDR3 protein. The sample consists of nearly 450,000 distinct CDR3 sequences, around 32% of them appearing once. Material for sequencing was PBMCs. All receptors come from a human donor in good health (CMV status not recorded). Some clones in this sample may be carry-over from other donors' samples.

In DNA form, the CDR3 reads TGTGCCAGCAGTTACGAGGCGGGGGGTTGGAGTGAGCAGTTCTTC. Its protein product is CASSYEAGGWSEQFF. V gene TRBV6-5 combines with J gene TRBJ2-1, with 8 bases aligning to TRBD2. The germline gives CDR1 MNHEY, CDR2 SVGAGI. The CDR3 runs to 15 residues. Trimming cost V 2 bases and J 9 bases; bases outside gene matches: 9.

This clonotype was counted between two and nine times. The chain uses TRBV7-8 and TRBJ2-7, with TRBD1 matching over 9 bases. After removal of 3 bases from V and 4 bases from J, the junction contained 4 bases not matched to a gene. Germline V CDR1 and CDR2: SGHVS, FQNEAQ. The CDR3 consists of 14 residues. This chain's CDR3 is CASSFGTGIYEQYF. The CDR3 DNA reads TGTGCCAGCAGCTTCGGGACAGGGATATACGAGCAGTACTTC.

V and J are TRBV5-4 and TRBJ2-5; 9 bases map to TRBD1. The CDR3 totals 15 residues. The germline CDR1 and CDR2 sequences are SGHNT and YYREEE (reference sequence). Trimming removed 5 bases from V and 5 bases from J; junction bases left unmatched: 10. CDR3 sequence: CASSFPGTGRETQYF. DNA for the CDR3: TGTGCCAGCAGTTTTCCCGGGACAGGGAGGGAGACCCAGTACTTC. The variable domain in full, with the rest retrieved from reference TRBV5-4 and TRBJ2-5, is ETGVTQSPTHLIKTRGQQVTLRCSSQSGHNTVSWYQQALGQGPQFIFQYYREEENGRGNFPPRFSGLQFPNYSSELNVNALELDDSALYLCASSFPGTGRETQYFGPGTRLLVL.

This chain connects TRBV19 to TRBJ1-1, with D unresolved. Per the germline V gene, CDR1 is LNHDA and CDR2 is SQIVND (reference sequence). The V end lost 4 bases, the J end lost 1 base, and 7 bases lay between the germline ends. The CDR3 is made up of 13 amino acids. The chain's CDR3 is CASSTDTNTEAFF. The CDR3 DNA sequence: TGTGCCAGTAGTACCGACACGAACACTGAAGCTTTCTTT.

This clonotype was observed a few times. The rearrangement uses TRBV12-3 or TRBV12-4 and TRBJ2-3; no clear D. V lost 10 bases, J lost 2 bases, and 19 bases lay in between. CDR3 length equals 15 residues. In DNA form, the CDR3 reads TGTGCCAATAAACGTTGGGGTCCAGACACAGATACGCAGTATTTT. This sequence encodes CANKRWGPDTDTQYF.

The chain couples TRBV2 to TRBJ1-3; D gene unclear. Germline values: CDR1 SNHLY, CDR2 FYNNEI. The CDR3 has 15 amino acids. V lost 3 bases, J lost 0 bases, and 9 bases lay in between. The CDR3 bases are TGTGCCAGCAGTGACCCCAGCCTCTCTGGAAACACCATATATTTT. Its protein is CASSDPSLSGNTIYF.

This clonotype was seen once. The chain links TRBV19 to TRBJ2-7, with D tentatively TRBD2 (5 bases). The CDR3 consists of 14 residues. V was cut by 0 bases and J by 0 bases, with 6 bases left in between. Germline CDR1 LNHDA, CDR2 SQIVND (reference sequence). The CDR3 DNA follows: TGTGCCAGTAGTATAGATCGGGGCTCCTACGAGCAGTACTTC. Translation gives CASSIDRGSYEQYF.

This clonotype was counted a few times. The chain recombines TRBV6-6 with TRBJ1-2; D ambiguous. CDR1 and CDR2 from the germline V gene are MNHNY and SVGAGI (reference sequence). This CDR3 has 13 amino acids. Trimming removed 5 bases at V and 5 bases at J, with 12 bases between. The CDR3, as DNA: TGTGCCAGCAGTCGGGAATATGGTTATGGCTACACCTTC. Translating gives CASSREYGYGYTF.

This chain joins TRBV5-4 and TRBJ2-5, with 7 bases aligning to TRBD1. Germline CDR1 is SGHNT and CDR2 is YYREEE (reference sequence). This CDR3 is 13 amino acids long. The ends lost 7 bases at V and 4 bases at J; junction bases unmatched: 7. The CDR3 protein is CASGTAARETQYF. Here the CDR3 DNA reads TGTGCCAGCGGGACAGCTGCTAGAGAGACCCAGTACTTC.

This clonotype showed up many times. The chain couples TRBV7-8 to TRBJ2-3; weak D call: TRBD1 (6 bases). The CDR3 totals 17 residues. The germline gives CDR1 SGHVS, CDR2 FQNEAQ. V was trimmed by 3 bases and J by 0 bases, leaving 16 bases between them. The CDR3 DNA follows: TGTGCCAGCAGCTTTAATCTGCCGGGACAAAGCACAGATACGCAGTATTTT. It is translated as CASSFNLPGQSTDTQYF.

In the case of this clonotype: This likely comes from a read error, as the CDR3 has no conserved phenylalanine or tryptophan at its end. V and J are TRBV20-1 and TRBJ2-7; D ambiguous. The length of the CDR3 is 14 residues. The V end lost 4 bases, the J end lost 0 bases, and 13 bases lay between the germline ends. Germline values: CDR1 DFQATT, CDR2 SNEGSKA (reference sequence). CDR3 sequence: CSAIHTVSSYEQYL. The CDR3 region has the DNA TGCAGTGCTATCCACACGGTGAGCTCCTACGAGCAGTACTTA.

This chain connects TRBV6-6 to TRBJ1-1; TRBD1 is a possible D gene (6 bases). Trimming took 6 bases from V and 3 from J, leaving 20 bases between them. The CDR3 extends over 16 amino acids. Germline V lookup: CDR1 MNHNY, CDR2 SVGAGI (reference sequence). The CDR3 DNA is TGTGCCAGCAGCCGTCTTGCCGGGGGCTCCTACACTGAAGCTTTCTTT. Translation: CASSRLAGGSYTEAFF.

This clonotype was found once. The chain combines TRBV3-1 with TRBJ1-6; no clear D. Deletions cut 6 bases from V and 8 bases from J, with 23 bases between. The CDR3 extends over 17 amino acids. The germline gives CDR1 LGHDT, CDR2 YNNKEL (reference sequence). The CDR3 here is CASRTNFGKRRYSPLHF. The CDR3 coding sequence is TGTGCCAGCAGAACTAATTTCGGGAAAAGGAGATATTCACCCCTCCACTTT.

The V call is TRBV23-1, the J call TRBJ2-1; perhaps TRBD2 as D (5 bases). TRBV23-1 is an ORF, and what it does is uncertain. Trimming cost V 7 bases and J 0 bases, with 19 bases left between them. The CDR3 loop spans 17 amino acids. The CDR3 here is CASTPNGGRHSYNEQFF. The CDR3 DNA sequence: TGCGCCAGCACCCCCAATGGAGGCAGGCACTCCTACAATGAGCAGTTCTTC.

This rearrangement joins TRBV28 to TRBJ1-2; D is undetermined. Germline values: CDR1 MDHEN, CDR2 SYDVKM. The CDR3 runs to 13 residues. V was trimmed by 5 bases and J by 4 bases, leaving 11 bases between them. CDR3 residues: CASSRRGAYGYTF. CDR3 sequence (DNA): TGTGCCAGCAGTCGGAGAGGCGCCTATGGCTACACCTTC.

This clonotype was detected a few times. This chain joins TRBV7-9 and TRBJ2-6; 8 nucleotides align to TRBD1. Germline lookup yields CDR1 SEHNR and CDR2 FQNEAQ (reference sequence). The CDR3 loop spans 15 amino acids. Trimming cost V 5 bases and J 4 bases; bases outside gene matches: 4. The CDR3 sequence: CASSPDRVGANVLTF. For the CDR3, the DNA is TGTGCCAGCAGCCCGGACAGGGTGGGGGCCAACGTCCTGACTTTC.

The CDR3 DNA reads TGTGCCGCAACCGGACAGGAGGGTAGGAACGAGCAGTACTTC. Translating gives CAATGQEGRNEQYF. The V call is TRBV7-9, the J call TRBJ2-7; possible D gene TRBD1, 7 bases. Germline V gene lookup returns CDR1 SEHNR and CDR2 FQNEAQ (reference sequence). V dropped 11 bases and J dropped 5 bases, with 22 bases sitting between them. The CDR3 contains 14 residues. Variable domain in full (rest from reference TRBV7-9 and TRBJ2-7): DTGVSQNPRHKITKRGQNVTFRCDPISEHNRLYWYRQTLGQGPEFLTYFQNEAQLEKSRLLSDRFSAERPKGSFSTLEIQRTEQGDSAMYLCAATGQEGRNEQYFGPGTRLTVT.

In this sample, this clonotype turned up a few times. The chain recombines TRBV5-4 with TRBJ2-3; TRBD2 matches 15 bases. Losses at the gene ends were 4 bases for V and 4 bases for J; bases not matched to a gene: 7. Germline V gene data show CDR1 as SGHNT and CDR2 as YYREEE (reference sequence). The CDR3 is 17 residues long. Here the CDR3 DNA reads TGTGCCAGCAGCCCGAGGACTAGCGGGGGGGCCGCAGATACGCAGTATTTT. Translating gives CASSPRTSGGAADTQYF.

V usage is TRBV19 and J usage is TRBJ2-2; the D is unclear. Germline V gene data show CDR1 as LNHDA and CDR2 as SQIVND (reference sequence). The CDR3 has 13 residues. Trimming took off 9 bases at V and 5 bases at J, with 13 bases between the two ends. The CDR3 nucleotides are TGTGCCAGCCATCCCCACGAGACCGGGGAGCTGTTTTTT. Translation gives CASHPHETGELFF.

The V gene is TRBV6-5, the J gene TRBJ2-7; 10 nucleotides agree with TRBD1. V dropped 4 bases and J dropped 4; count of bases not matched to a gene: 10. Germline CDR1 MNHEY, CDR2 SVGAGI. This CDR3 has 16 amino acids. The CDR3 nucleotides are TGTGCCAGCAGTTCTCGCCACGGACAGGGGGTTTACGAGCAGTACTTC. Encoded protein: CASSSRHGQGVYEQYF.